Shown below are 15 T cell receptor beta chains from a single sample sequenced in a study of T cell responses to AZD1222 COVID-19 vaccine. This table comes from immunoSEQ multiplex PCR, and its TCRdb copy is limited to in-frame clones, with some not included. In the table there are 150,000 to 200,000 clones, 93% of which are singletons. This specimen was peripheral blood, taken on day 0 of AZD1222 vaccination. The receptors originated from an adult in good health.

The V and J genes are TRBV5-1 and TRBJ2-7; D might be TRBD2 (6 bases). V was pared by 0 bases and J by 3 bases, with 13 bases between. The CDR3 sequence is 15 residues long. Germline V CDR1 and CDR2: SGHRS, YFSETQ. CDR3 residues: CASSLGRGFSYEQYF. The DNA of the CDR3 is TGCGCCAGCAGCTTGGGCCGGGGGTTTAGCTACGAGCAGTACTTC.

The rearrangement links TRBV5-6 to TRBJ2-1; the D gene is possibly TRBD1 (5 bases). V lost 2 bases and J lost 5, with 5 bases in between. This CDR3 region has 12 residues. Germline V gives CDR1 SGHDT, CDR2 YYEEEE. Here the CDR3 reads CASSLQDNEQFF. The CDR3 bases are TGTGCCAGCAGCTTACAGGACAATGAGCAGTTCTTC.

The J gene is TRBJ1-4, the V gene TRBV28; weak D call: TRBD1 (5 bases). The length of the CDR3 is 15 residues. CDR1 and CDR2 from the germline V gene are MDHEN and SYDVKM. Trimming removed 6 bases from V and 7 bases from J, with 18 bases in between. The CDR3 nucleotides are TGTGCCAGCAGCCCCCAACAGCCGGGGCGTGAAAAACTGTTTTTT. This gives the protein CASSPQQPGREKLFF.

The chain carries TRBV12-3 or TRBV12-4 and TRBJ1-5; no firm D call. V was shortened by 7 bases and J by 6 bases, with 10 bases between the two germline ends. The CDR3 consists of 12 residues. The CDR3 loop is CASTLMGQPQHF. The CDR3 bases are TGTGCCAGCACCCTTATGGGTCAGCCCCAGCATTTT.

The chain links TRBV11-2 to TRBJ1-5; D call uncertain. Between the trimmed V and J ends, which lost 5 bases and 0 bases, there was a span of 2 bases. Germline V CDR1 and CDR2: SGHAT, FQNNGV. This CDR3 has 12 residues. The CDR3 DNA reads as TGTGCCAGCAGCATTAGCAATCAGCCCCAGCATTTT. This encodes CASSISNQPQHF.

This sequence joins TRBV7-2 and TRBJ1-5, with D perhaps matching TRBD1 (5 bases). V lost 5 bases, J lost 1 base, and 12 bases lay in between. The CDR3 is 15 amino acids. Germline lookup yields CDR1 SGHTA and CDR2 FQGNSA. The CDR3 region is CASSTGTVSNQPQHF. The CDR3 nucleotides are TGTGCCAGCAGCACCGGGACCGTCAGCAATCAGCCCCAGCATTTT.

This clone was observed once. V gene TRBV7-3 combines with J gene TRBJ2-2; 8 bases agree with TRBD1. J gave up 8 bases and V 1 base, and 12 bases lay outside the gene matches. The CDR3 is 17 amino acids. Per germline, CDR1 SGHTA and CDR2 FQGTGA. In DNA, the CDR3 is TGTGCCAGCAGCTTAATTGGACAGGGTTACAAGAGGGGGGAGCTGTTTTTT. It translates to CASSLIGQGYKRGELFF.

The chain joins TRBV6-1 to TRBJ1-3; a possible D gene is TRBD1 (5 bases). The CDR3 totals 13 residues. Trimming left V 3 bases short and J 4 bases short, with 7 bases between. CDR1 is MNHNS and CDR2 is SASEGT in the germline V gene. The chain's CDR3 is CASSETAGNTIYF. The CDR3 DNA sequence: TGTGCCAGCAGTGAGACAGCCGGAAACACCATATATTTT.

The rearrangement links TRBV14 to TRBJ2-5, with D hard to call. With 0 bases removed from V and 4 bases from J, the gap between germline ends came to 9 bases. The CDR3 covers 14 residues. Germline V CDR1 and CDR2: SGHDN, FVKESK. The CDR3 reads CASSQELDSETQYF. For the CDR3, the DNA is TGTGCCAGCAGCCAAGAATTGGATTCAGAGACCCAGTACTTC.

The rearrangement joins TRBV5-6 to TRBJ2-5, with D maybe TRBD2 (5 bases). This CDR3 spans 13 amino acids. CDR1 is SGHDT and CDR2 is YYEEEE in the germline V gene. Trimming left V 6 bases short and J 0 bases short, with 9 bases between. The CDR3 DNA sequence: TGTGCCAGCAATCCGCGGGACCAAGAGACCCAGTACTTC. Protein: CASNPRDQETQYF.

This clone was recorded only once. This chain connects TRBV27 to TRBJ1-1, with 7 bases identical to TRBD1. Germline V lookup: CDR1 MNHEY, CDR2 SMNVEV (reference sequence). The CDR3 extends over 14 amino acids. The J segment lost 5 bases and the V segment lost 5 bases, leaving 8 bases of the junction unmatched. CDR3 loop: CASSPMTGKTEAFF. The CDR3 DNA follows: TGTGCCAGCAGTCCCATGACAGGGAAGACTGAAGCTTTCTTT.

As to this clone: Germline is not matched at one junction end, which may reflect a read error. This sequence joins TRBV7-3 and TRBJ2-5, with 15 bases aligning to TRBD2. Germline CDR1 reads SGHTA; CDR2 reads FQGTGA. This CDR3 comprises 13 residues. This chain's CDR3 is CASSPGLAGGPNF. The CDR3 DNA reads TGTGCCAGCAGCCCGGGACTAGCGGGGGGCCCCAACTTC.

The chain uses TRBV6-5 and TRBJ1-2; a weak D match, TRBD1 (6 bases). Germline CDR1 and CDR2: MNHEY and SVGAGI. Trimming removed 2 bases at V and 7 bases at J, with 14 bases between. CDR3 size: 14 residues. The CDR3 here is CASSYARQAGGYTF. The CDR3 region has the DNA TGTGCCAGCAGTTACGCACGACAGGCGGGTGGCTACACCTTC.

V usage is TRBV7-3 and J usage is TRBJ2-3, with 10 bases fitting TRBD1. Germline loops: CDR1 SGHTA, CDR2 FQGTGA. The CDR3 totals 14 residues. The junction had 5 bases not matched to a gene; V was cut back by 5 bases and J by 6 bases. In nucleotides, the CDR3 is TGTGCCAGCAGCCCCGGGACAGGGGACGATACGCAGTATTTT. Translation gives CASSPGTGDDTQYF.

The rearrangement joins TRBV6-5 to TRBJ1-5, with D hard to call. Germline CDR1 and CDR2: MNHEY and SVGAGI. This CDR3 has 15 amino acids. V lost 6 bases, J lost 4 bases, and 16 bases lay in between. CDR3 sequence: CASRTGSIWNQPQHF. DNA of the CDR3: TGTGCCAGCAGAACGGGGTCTATATGGAATCAGCCCCAGCATTTT.